The rows below give T cell receptor beta chains drawn from one sample of a study of memory CD4+ T cells and cytomegalovirus serostatus. Sequencing was performed with immunoSEQ multiplex PCR; in TCRdb, only in-frame clones are kept and a portion is missing. Of about 27,000 clones in the sample, more than 75% were seen once. Material: memory CD4+ T cells from blood. The receptors come from an adult in good health and CMV-seronegative. CDR3s include the opening cysteine and the closing phenylalanine or tryptophan. A D gene is named only where the DNA matches it firmly. Clone sizes are given selectively: once, few, many, or a class where the clone is expanded.

D gene: TRBD2
clone size: NA
V gene: TRBV7-2
J gene: TRBJ2-5
CDR3 protein: CASSPPGVAGDGTQYF
CDR3 DNA: TGTGCCAGCAGCCCACCCGGAGTAGCGGGTGACGGGACCCAGTACTTC

D gene: TRBD2
clone size: once
V gene: TRBV28
J gene: TRBJ2-2
CDR3 protein: CASTSSGRAPGELFF
CDR3 DNA: TGTGCCAGCACCTCTAGCGGGAGGGCCCCCGGGGAGCTGTTTTTT

D gene: TRBD1
clone size: NA
V gene: TRBV11-1
J gene: TRBJ2-7
CDR3 protein: CASSRGTGKPYEQYF
CDR3 DNA: TGTGCCAGCAGCCGAGGGACAGGAAAGCCCTACGAGCAGTACTTC

D gene: TRBD1
clone size: NA
V gene: TRBV6-1
J gene: TRBJ2-3
CDR3 protein: CASKTTGSTDTQYF
CDR3 DNA: TGTGCCAGCAAGACGACAGGGAGCACAGATACGCAGTATTTT

D gene: NA
clone size: NA
V gene: TRBV18
J gene: TRBJ1-2
CDR3 protein: CASSSIVGSPGDYGYTF
CDR3 DNA: TGTGCCAGCTCGTCTATAGTCGGATCCCCCGGCGACTATGGCTACACCTTC

D gene: NA
clone size: NA
V gene: TRBV19
J gene: TRBJ2-5
CDR3 protein: CASSIGPASQETQYF
CDR3 DNA: TGTGCCAGTAGTATAGGGCCGGCTAGCCAAGAGACCCAGTACTTC

D gene: NA
clone size: NA
V gene: TRBV30
J gene: TRBJ1-5
CDR3 protein: CAWRGSSNQPQHF
CDR3 DNA: TGTGCCTGGAGAGGCTCTAGCAATCAGCCCCAGCATTTT

D gene: TRBD1
clone size: NA
V gene: TRBV5-1
J gene: TRBJ2-7
CDR3 protein: CASSSGQGIQYEQYF
CDR3 DNA: TGCGCCAGCAGCTCGGGACAGGGGATTCAATACGAGCAGTACTTC

D gene: TRBD2
clone size: NA
V gene: TRBV28
J gene: TRBJ2-7
CDR3 protein: CASNILAGGPGEQYF
CDR3 DNA: TGTGCCTCAAACATCCTAGCGGGAGGTCCGGGGGAGCAGTACTTC

D gene: NA
clone size: NA
V gene: TRBV7-2
J gene: TRBJ1-1
CDR3 protein: CASSPMGQGRTEAFF
CDR3 DNA: TGTGCCAGCAGCCCCATGGGGCAGGGGCGCACTGAAGCTTTCTTT

D gene: NA
clone size: NA
V gene: TRBV7-9
J gene: TRBJ1-5
CDR3 protein: CASSLDYGGNQPQHF
CDR3 DNA: TGTGCCAGCAGCTTAGATTATGGGGGGAATCAGCCCCAGCATTTT

D gene: NA
clone size: NA
V gene: TRBV18
J gene: TRBJ1-1
CDR3 protein: CASSPNAGGGTEAFF
CDR3 DNA: TGTGCCAGCTCGCCAAACGCTGGGGGCGGCACTGAAGCTTTCTTT

D gene: TRBD1
clone size: NA
V gene: TRBV7-8
J gene: TRBJ1-1
CDR3 protein: CASSLAQGVRMNTEAFF
CDR3 DNA: TGTGCCAGCAGCTTAGCACAGGGGGTAAGAATGAACACTGAAGCTTTCTTT

D gene: NA
clone size: NA
V gene: TRBV19
J gene: TRBJ1-5
CDR3 protein: CASSKGFDQPQHF
CDR3 DNA: TGTGCCAGTAGTAAAGGGTTCGATCAGCCCCAGCATTTT

D gene: TRBD1
clone size: few
V gene: TRBV6-6
J gene: TRBJ2-5
CDR3 protein: CASSDHRGQTQYF
CDR3 DNA: TGTGCCAGCAGTGACCATAGGGGGCAGACCCAGTACTTC

D gene: TRBD1
clone size: NA
V gene: TRBV19
J gene: TRBJ1-2
CDR3 protein: CASNNEGRQGGGGYTF
CDR3 DNA: TGTGCCAGTAACAATGAGGGCCGACAGGGAGGTGGTGGCTACACCTTC

D gene: TRBD2
clone size: NA
V gene: TRBV6-6
J gene: TRBJ2-3
CDR3 protein: CASTKLAGGPTYF
CDR3 DNA: TGTGCCAGCACTAAACTAGCGGGGGGGCCTACGTATTTT

D gene: TRBD2
clone size: NA
V gene: TRBV5-1
J gene: TRBJ2-5
CDR3 protein: CASSQGLAGVETQYF
CDR3 DNA: TGCGCCAGCAGCCAAGGACTAGCGGGAGTGGAGACCCAGTACTTC

D gene: TRBD1
clone size: few
V gene: TRBV7-9
J gene: TRBJ1-6
CDR3 protein: CASSARTGGTNSPLHF
CDR3 DNA: TGTGCCAGCAGCGCCAGAACAGGGGGGACAAATTCACCCCTCCACTTT

D gene: NA
clone size: NA
V gene: TRBV9
J gene: TRBJ1-3
CDR3 protein: CASSERLSSGNTIYF
CDR3 DNA: TGTGCCAGCAGCGAACGGTTAAGCTCTGGAAACACCATATATTTT

D gene: NA
clone size: NA
V gene: TRBV29-1
J gene: TRBJ2-2
CDR3 protein: CSVLNRDNTGELFF
CDR3 DNA: TGCAGCGTTCTAAACAGGGACAACACCGGGGAGCTGTTTTTT

D gene: NA
clone size: NA
V gene: TRBV19
J gene: TRBJ1-3
CDR3 protein: CASSTIESSGNTIYF
CDR3 DNA: TGTGCCAGTAGTACCATAGAGAGCTCTGGAAACACCATATATTTT

D gene: TRBD2
clone size: NA
V gene: TRBV7-2
J gene: TRBJ2-7
CDR3 protein: CASSLVASGAPYEQYF
CDR3 DNA: TGTGCCAGCAGCTTGGTGGCTAGCGGGGCCCCTTACGAGCAGTACTTC

D gene: NA
clone size: NA
V gene: TRBV6-5
J gene: TRBJ1-1
CDR3 protein: CASSYHRTFHTEAFF
CDR3 DNA: TGTGCCAGCAGTTACCACCGGACATTTCACACTGAAGCTTTCTTT

D gene: NA
clone size: few
V gene: TRBV14
J gene: TRBJ1-1
CDR3 protein: CASSQAGSEAFF
CDR3 DNA: TGTGCCAGCAGCCAGGCGGGGTCTGAAGCTTTCTTT

D gene: TRBD1
clone size: NA
V gene: TRBV7-2
J gene: TRBJ1-1
CDR3 protein: CASSVMGTEGTEAFF
CDR3 DNA: TGTGCCAGCAGCGTGATGGGGACAGAAGGCACTGAAGCTTTCTTT

D gene: NA
clone size: few
V gene: TRBV11-3
J gene: TRBJ2-2
CDR3 protein: CASSRDQSIPGELFF
CDR3 DNA: TGTGCCAGCAGCCGAGACCAATCAATCCCCGGGGAGCTGTTTTTT

D gene: TRBD2
clone size: NA
V gene: TRBV18
J gene: TRBJ2-7
CDR3 protein: CASSPPGSGETYEQYF
CDR3 DNA: TGTGCCAGCTCACCACCGGGTAGCGGGGAGACCTACGAGCAGTACTTC

D gene: NA
clone size: NA
V gene: TRBV18
J gene: TRBJ2-3
CDR3 protein: CASSRGAGDTQYF
CDR3 DNA: TGTGCCAGCTCGCGCGGGGCCGGAGATACGCAGTATTTT

D gene: NA
clone size: few
V gene: TRBV6-5
J gene: TRBJ1-5
CDR3 protein: CASSPQYEQPQHF
CDR3 DNA: TGTGCCAGCAGCCCCCAATATGAGCAGCCCCAGCATTTT

D gene: NA
clone size: NA
V gene: TRBV4-2
J gene: TRBJ2-3
CDR3 protein: CASSPPLEDTQYF
CDR3 DNA: TGTGCCAGCAGCCCCCCTCTGGAAGATACGCAGTATTTT

D gene: TRBD2
clone size: NA
V gene: TRBV2
J gene: TRBJ2-5
CDR3 protein: CASMGGGLETQYF
CDR3 DNA: TGTGCCAGCATGGGGGGGGGACTGGAGACCCAGTACTTC

D gene: NA
clone size: NA
V gene: TRBV2
J gene: TRBJ2-7
CDR3 protein: CATLRGTDYEQYF
CDR3 DNA: TGTGCCACCCTTCGGGGGACGGACTACGAGCAGTACTTC

D gene: TRBD2
clone size: once
V gene: TRBV6-6
J gene: TRBJ2-5
CDR3 protein: CASTLSGGAGETQYF
CDR3 DNA: TGTGCCAGCACCTTGAGCGGGGGGGCGGGGGAGACCCAGTACTTC

D gene: NA
clone size: few
V gene: TRBV12-5
J gene: TRBJ1-5
CDR3 protein: CASGQSNQPQHF
CDR3 DNA: TGTGCTAGTGGGCAGAGCAATCAGCCCCAGCATTTT

D gene: NA
clone size: NA
V gene: TRBV9
J gene: TRBJ2-3
CDR3 protein: CASSLSSTDTQYF
CDR3 DNA: TGTGCCAGCAGCTTGAGTAGCACAGATACGCAGTATTTT

D gene: NA
clone size: NA
V gene: TRBV6-1
J gene: TRBJ1-3
CDR3 protein: CASSDRISGNTIYF
CDR3 DNA: TGTGCCAGCAGTGATAGGATCTCTGGAAACACCATATATTTT

D gene: NA
clone size: NA
V gene: TRBV7-9
J gene: TRBJ2-7
CDR3 protein: CASSSVGGIYEQYF
CDR3 DNA: TGTGCCAGCAGCTCCGTTGGGGGAATCTACGAGCAGTACTTC

D gene: NA
clone size: NA
V gene: TRBV6-5
J gene: TRBJ1-3
CDR3 protein: CASSPGGNIYF
CDR3 DNA: TGTGCCTCATCTCCCGGGGGAAACATATATTTT

D gene: NA
clone size: NA
V gene: TRBV11-3
J gene: TRBJ2-6
CDR3 protein: CASSLGASGANVLTF
CDR3 DNA: TGTGCCAGCAGCTTGGGCGCCTCTGGGGCCAACGTCCTGACTTTC

D gene: NA
clone size: once
V gene: TRBV11-2
J gene: TRBJ2-5
CDR3 protein: CASSGASRWGMETQYF
CDR3 DNA: TGTGCCAGCAGCGGCGCTAGCAGGTGGGGGATGGAGACCCAGTACTTC

D gene: TRBD1
clone size: NA
V gene: TRBV7-8
J gene: TRBJ1-5
CDR3 protein: CASRPQGASNQPQHF
CDR3 DNA: TGTGCCAGCAGGCCACAGGGGGCTAGCAATCAGCCCCAGCATTTT

D gene: NA
clone size: NA
V gene: TRBV28
J gene: TRBJ1-4
CDR3 protein: CASSPGSWANEKLFF
CDR3 DNA: TGTGCCAGCAGTCCAGGGAGTTGGGCTAATGAAAAACTGTTTTTT

D gene: NA
clone size: NA
V gene: TRBV7-2
J gene: TRBJ2-7
CDR3 protein: CASSLGQPSYEQYF
CDR3 DNA: TGTGCCAGCAGCTTGGGACAACCTAGCTACGAGCAGTACTTC

D gene: NA
clone size: NA
V gene: TRBV11-3
J gene: TRBJ2-5
CDR3 protein: CASSRGGPQETQYF
CDR3 DNA: TGTGCCAGCAGCCGCGGAGGCCCCCAAGAGACCCAGTACTTC

D gene: TRBD1
clone size: NA
V gene: TRBV27
J gene: TRBJ1-1
CDR3 protein: CASIPGQGKSEAFF
CDR3 DNA: TGTGCCAGCATTCCCGGACAGGGAAAATCTGAAGCTTTCTTT

D gene: TRBD1
clone size: NA
V gene: TRBV30
J gene: TRBJ1-6
CDR3 protein: CAWSPRDRVVSPLHF
CDR3 DNA: TGTGCCTGGAGTCCCCGGGACAGGGTGGTTTCACCCCTCCACTTT

D gene: NA
clone size: NA
V gene: TRBV28
J gene: TRBJ2-2
CDR3 protein: CASRTAGFGELFF
CDR3 DNA: TGTGCCAGCAGGACGGCGGGGTTCGGGGAGCTGTTTTTT

D gene: TRBD1
clone size: NA
V gene: TRBV28
J gene: TRBJ1-4
CDR3 protein: CASRPTTGAFEKLFF
CDR3 DNA: TGTGCCAGCAGACCTACGACAGGGGCGTTTGAAAAACTGTTTTTT

D gene: NA
clone size: few
V gene: TRBV10-3
J gene: TRBJ2-5
CDR3 protein: CAISAAEQETQYF
CDR3 DNA: TGTGCCATCAGTGCAGCGGAACAAGAGACCCAGTACTTC